Listed here are 28 T cell receptor beta chains from one sample, sequenced in a study of shared clonotypes between healthy human individuals. Positively selected for CCR7, the CD45RO-negative cells used as naive CD8 cells excluded terminally differentiated effector memory CD45RA+ cells. Clones were read by immunoSEQ multiplex PCR, and TCRdb kept only the in-frame ones, dropping some. The data contain more than 2 million clones, just over 90% of them seen just once; the ten biggest clones take up around 1.7%. Sequences were obtained from naive CD8+ T cells from PBMCs. The source of these receptors is a man between 18 and 29 years old in good health. Some clones in this sample may be carry-over from other donors' samples.

The genes are TRBV9 and TRBJ2-1, with 8 bases that match TRBD1. This CDR3 is built from 15 residues. The germline CDR1 and CDR2 sequences are SGDLS and YYNGEE. The junction had 10 bases not matched to a gene; V was cut back by 5 bases and J by 6 bases. The CDR3 DNA follows: TGTGCCAGCAGTTCAGGGGGCGGCCCCCCCAATGAGCAGTTCTTC. This codes for CASSSGGGPPNEQFF.

The chain couples TRBV27 to TRBJ1-5; no clear D gene. This CDR3 contains 14 residues. Trimming took off 3 bases at V and 9 bases at J, with 15 bases between the two ends. Germline V gives CDR1 MNHEY, CDR2 SMNVEV (reference sequence). The CDR3 loop reads CASSFLRSGGPQHF. In DNA form, the CDR3 reads TGTGCCAGCAGTTTTTTGAGGTCCGGAGGGCCCCAGCATTTT.

The V and J genes are TRBV7-8 and TRBJ2-7, with D tentatively TRBD2 (7 bases). Per the germline V gene, CDR1 is SGHVS and CDR2 is FQNEAQ. The CDR3 runs to 15 residues. V lost 3 bases to trimming and J lost 2 bases, with 14 bases between them. This CDR3 reads CASSFWRGPPYEQYF. As DNA, the CDR3 is TGTGCCAGCAGCTTCTGGCGGGGGCCTCCCTACGAGCAGTACTTC.

This chain joins TRBV19 and TRBJ2-7; 8 bases are a match to TRBD2. V shed 6 bases, J shed 3 bases, and the junction held 7 bases outside the gene matches. The CDR3 runs 14 residues. Germline CDR1 is LNHDA and CDR2 is SQIVND (reference sequence). CDR3: CASSQTSGGYEQYF. In DNA, the CDR3 is TGTGCCAGTAGCCAAACTAGCGGTGGCTACGAGCAGTACTTC.

The chain is built from TRBV9 and TRBJ2-7; TRBD2 aligns across 11 bases. The CDR3 spans 17 residues. Losses at the gene ends were 4 bases for V and 1 base for J; bases not matched to a gene: 10. From germline, CDR1 is SGDLS and CDR2 YYNGEE. This CDR3 reads CASSPAPLAGGSYEQYF. The CDR3 region has the DNA TGTGCCAGCAGCCCCGCCCCCCTAGCGGGAGGTTCCTACGAGCAGTACTTC.

V usage is TRBV30 and J usage is TRBJ2-7, with no clear D. Trimming took off 1 base at V and 0 bases at J, with 10 bases between the two ends. The CDR3 runs 14 residues. Germline V lookup: CDR1 GTSNPN, CDR2 SVGIG (reference sequence). CDR3 nucleotide sequence: TGTGCCTGGAGTGCCGGTCCTAGCTCCTACGAGCAGTACTTC. This codes for CAWSAGPSSYEQYF.

The chain uses TRBV6-1 and TRBJ2-7, with 10 bases identical to TRBD2. CDR3 length equals 19 residues. In germline, CDR1 is MNHNS, CDR2 SASEGT. The ends lost 3 bases at V and 2 bases at J; junction bases unmatched: 16. The CDR3 spells CASSDRTAATSGLTYEQYF. DNA for the CDR3: TGTGCCAGCAGTGACCGGACAGCCGCGACTAGCGGGCTAACCTACGAGCAGTACTTC.

The chain joins TRBV28 to TRBJ2-7, with no clear D. The germline gives CDR1 MDHEN, CDR2 SYDVKM. The CDR3 contains 15 residues. The V end lost 3 bases, the J end lost 3 bases, and 15 bases lay between the germline ends. CDR3 bases: TGTGCCAGCAGTTTTCCCCACATAGAACTCTACGAGCAGTACTTC. Its protein is CASSFPHIELYEQYF.

This clone occurred a few times. The V gene is TRBV7-9, the J gene TRBJ1-1; D remains ambiguous. The V end lost 3 bases, the J end lost 4 bases, and 12 bases lay between the germline ends. Germline V CDR1 and CDR2: SEHNR, FQNEAQ (reference sequence). This CDR3 spans 14 amino acids. The CDR3 DNA reads as TGTGCCAGCAGCTTTGCCGGGTCGGGCACTGAAGCTTTCTTT. Residues: CASSFAGSGTEAFF. The full variable domain, with the rest looked up from reference TRBV7-9 and TRBJ1-1, is DTGVSQNPRHKITKRGQNVTFRCDPISEHNRLYWYRQTLGQGPEFLTYFQNEAQLEKSRLLSDRFSAERPKGSFSTLEIQRTEQGDSAMYLCASSFAGSGTEAFFGQGTRLTVV.

This chain links TRBV5-1 with TRBJ1-1, with D uncertain. CDR3 size: 14 residues. Trimming removed 5 bases from V and 1 base from J, with 12 bases in between. Germline lookup yields CDR1 SGHRS and CDR2 YFSETQ. The CDR3 sequence: CASRNPLGNTEAFF. The CDR3 DNA sequence: TGCGCCAGCAGGAACCCCCTCGGGAACACTGAAGCTTTCTTT.

The V call is TRBV4-2, the J call TRBJ2-3; possibly TRBD1 for D (7 bases). The CDR3 consists of 15 residues. Germline loops: CDR1 LGHNA, CDR2 YNFKEQ. Trimming removed 2 bases at V and 5 bases at J, with 14 bases between. The CDR3 DNA reads TGTGCCAGCAGCCAATACTTCAGGGGGGTAGATACGCAGTATTTT. Translation gives CASSQYFRGVDTQYF.

The gene calls are TRBV4-1 and TRBJ1-3; D may be TRBD1 (5 bases). Trimming left V 6 bases short and J 4 bases short, with 13 bases between. CDR1 is MGHRA and CDR2 is YSYEKL in the germline V gene. The CDR3 runs 14 residues. The CDR3 is CASSEGPGGNTIYF. CDR3 DNA: TGCGCCAGCAGTGAGGGGCCAGGGGGAAACACCATATATTTT.

The rearrangement joins TRBV29-1 to TRBJ2-7, with D possibly being TRBD2 (7 bases). The V and J ends lost 3 bases and 3 bases respectively, with 12 bases between them. Germline CDR1 SQVTM, CDR2 ANQGSEA. The CDR3 covers 13 residues. Written as DNA, the CDR3 is TGCAGCGTTGAGGGGAGGGGGGGCTACGAGCAGTACTTC. Translated: CSVEGRGGYEQYF.

This chain joins TRBV6-4 and TRBJ1-2; possibly TRBD1 for D (5 bases). The length of the CDR3 is 14 residues. Trimming cost V 2 bases and J 5 bases, with 12 bases left between them. Per the germline V gene, CDR1 is MRHNA and CDR2 is SNTAGT. The CDR3 loop is CASSDGGSSYGYTF. CDR3 bases: TGTGCCAGCAGTGACGGGGGTTCGAGTTATGGCTACACCTTC.

The chain uses TRBV6-1 and TRBJ2-1, with D perhaps matching TRBD2 (5 bases). Germline values: CDR1 MNHNS, CDR2 SASEGT. The CDR3 runs to 15 residues. Trimming cost V 1 base and J 0 bases, with 7 bases left between them. CDR3 coding DNA: TGTGCCAGCAGTGAAGGCGGGCACTCCTACAATGAGCAGTTCTTC. Amino acid sequence: CASSEGGHSYNEQFF.

Comment on this clone: Relative to the germline gene, one junction end is altered; a read error may explain this. The rearrangement uses TRBV7-9 and TRBJ2-2; 7 bases line up with TRBD2. Germline V gene lookup returns CDR1 SEHNR and CDR2 FQNEAQ (reference sequence). The CDR3 sequence is 15 residues long. The CDR3 nucleotides are TGTGCCAGCAGCGTAGCGGGCGTTCACACCGGGGAGCTGTTTTTT. Its protein is CASSVAGVHTGELFF.

The V call is TRBV11-2, the J call TRBJ2-7; 7 bases fit TRBD1. CDR1 is SGHAT, CDR2 FQNNGV, per germline. Trimming cost V 0 bases and J 0 bases; bases outside gene matches: 5. The CDR3 runs 16 residues. The CDR3 bases are TGTGCCAGCAGCTTAGAGCCCAGGGGGAGCTCCTACGAGCAGTACTTC. Translated: CASSLEPRGSSYEQYF.

The rearrangement uses TRBV19 and TRBJ1-3; no definite D call. This CDR3 contains 15 residues. Germline V CDR1 and CDR2: LNHDA, SQIVND (reference sequence). V was pared by 5 bases and J by 0 bases, with 11 bases between. The CDR3 protein is CASSYDGNSGNTIYF. In nucleotides, the CDR3 is TGTGCCAGTAGTTATGACGGGAACTCTGGAAACACCATATATTTT.

V usage is TRBV6-6 and J usage is TRBJ2-5; no firm D call. The CDR3 has 13 residues. Trimming shortened V by 7 bases and J by 0 bases, and 9 bases separated the two germline ends. Germline V CDR1 and CDR2: MNHNY, SVGAGI (reference sequence). As DNA, the CDR3 is TGTGCCAGCATTAAAGCGAACCAAGAGACCCAGTACTTC. Its translation: CASIKANQETQYF.

The chain couples TRBV11-3 to TRBJ1-1; D gene ambiguous. Looked up from germline, CDR1 is SGHNT and CDR2 is YENEEA. V was cut by 5 bases and J by 2 bases, with 12 bases left in between. The CDR3 extends over 14 amino acids. CDR3: CASSPREPNTEAFF. In nucleotides, the CDR3 is TGTGCCAGCAGCCCAAGGGAGCCTAACACTGAAGCTTTCTTT.

The V and J genes are TRBV27 and TRBJ2-1, with 11 bases identical to TRBD2. There are 15 residues in the CDR3. CDR1 MNHEY and CDR2 SMNVEV come from the germline V gene (reference sequence). J was trimmed by 7 bases and V by 2 bases; bases with no gene match: 4. The CDR3 spells CASSLIAGGRNEQFF. The CDR3 DNA is TGTGCCAGCAGTTTAATAGCGGGAGGGAGGAATGAGCAGTTCTTC.

The chain has TRBV7-3 and TRBJ2-1, with 8 bases aligning to TRBD2. After removal of 5 bases from V and 5 bases from J, the junction contained 11 bases not matched to a gene. Germline CDR1 and CDR2: SGHTA and FQGTGA. This CDR3 comprises 16 residues. The CDR3 DNA reads TGTGCCAGCAGCCCGACAGGACTAGCTACAAACAATGAGCAGTTCTTC. Amino acid sequence: CASSPTGLATNNEQFF.

V is TRBV27 and J is TRBJ2-1, with 10 nucleotides matching TRBD2. CDR3 length: 14 residues. V trimming: 1 base; J trimming: 10 bases; junction bases outside the gene matches: 4. From germline, CDR1 is MNHEY and CDR2 SMNVEV (reference sequence). CDR3 region: CASSLFLTSGEQFF. CDR3 nucleotides: TGTGCCAGCAGTTTATTCTTGACTAGCGGGGAGCAGTTCTTC.

Notes on this clone: Additional DNA sequences in this sample encode the identical CDR3. The gene calls are TRBV7-9 and TRBJ2-7, with D uncertain. V lost 0 bases, J lost 6 bases, and 6 bases lay in between. This CDR3 has 12 amino acids. The germline V gene has CDR1 SEHNR and CDR2 FQNEAQ (reference sequence). The CDR3 region has the DNA TGTGCCAGCAGCTTAGCAGCAGGCGAGCAGTACTTC. It encodes CASSLAAGEQYF. Full variable domain (outside the CDR3, taken from reference TRBV7-9 and TRBJ2-7): DTGVSQNPRHKITKRGQNVTFRCDPISEHNRLYWYRQTLGQGPEFLTYFQNEAQLEKSRLLSDRFSAERPKGSFSTLEIQRTEQGDSAMYLCASSLAAGEQYFGPGTRLTVT.

This sequence joins TRBV29-1 and TRBJ2-1; D is undetermined. Germline CDR1 is SQVTM and CDR2 is ANQGSEA. The length of the CDR3 is 12 residues. Trimming removed 6 bases from V and 9 bases from J, with 15 bases in between. The CDR3 loop is CSVGSMVPEQFF. For the CDR3, the DNA is TGCAGCGTGGGAAGCATGGTCCCTGAGCAGTTCTTC.

The chain couples TRBV7-8 to TRBJ2-1; no clear D gene. The V gene's germline CDR1 is SGHVS and CDR2 FQNEAQ. The CDR3 loop spans 15 amino acids. Between the trimmed V and J ends, which lost 5 bases and 2 bases, there was a span of 13 bases. The CDR3 is CASSPAQGTYNEQFF. CDR3 in DNA: TGTGCCAGCAGCCCGGCCCAAGGTACCTACAATGAGCAGTTCTTC.

This clone was seen a single time. The rearrangement joins TRBV7-8 to TRBJ2-7, with 11 positions matching TRBD2. V was clipped by 5 bases and J by 5 bases; unmatched bases: 8. Germline loops: CDR1 SGHVS, CDR2 FQNEAQ. The CDR3 is made up of 15 amino acids. CDR3 in amino acids: CASSRVRLAGHEQYF. Written as DNA, the CDR3 is TGTGCCAGCAGCCGTGTGCGACTAGCGGGACACGAGCAGTACTTC.

As regards this clone: Other nucleotide sequences from this sample produce the same CDR3. In nucleotides, the CDR3 is TGTGCCAGTAGTATGGGAGGGTACGGCTACACCTTC. Amino acid sequence: CASSMGGYGYTF. The chain employs TRBV19 and TRBJ1-2, with D hard to call. Germline loops: CDR1 LNHDA, CDR2 SQIVND (reference sequence). Deletions cut 3 bases from V and 8 bases from J, with 10 bases between. The CDR3 extends over 12 amino acids.